The T cell receptor (beta chain) described here comes from a study of T cell responses to AZD1222 COVID-19 vaccine (dated by TCRdb to about 2021). Describing the broader study: TCR sequencing was performed for 230 to 250 trial participants, of whom roughly 200 were given two doses of AZD1222 and around 25 were given two doses of MenACWY control vaccine. Trial participants were enrolled into age subgroups of 18-55, 56-69 and 70-plus years, which contained about 150, 27 and 61 TCR-sequenced participants, respectively.

The time point label, as the study defines it: about 28 days (+/-7) after the second vaccine dose. Because spike-specific TCR depth and breadth did not differ between the two schedules, AZD1222 recipients who got a second dose at roughly 4 weeks were pooled with those who got a second dose at roughly 12 weeks. Vaccinee samples were obtained from the UK trials COV001 and COV002, which included a single-blind randomized controlled phase 2/3 trial of AZD1222 (ChAdOx1 nCoV-19) in healthy adults. Trial participant PBMC samples were collected at day 0 and day 28 after the second dose for TCRbeta chain sequencing. As regards this clone: It lacks a known antigen. No base-level quality is on record; no much larger clone is a single base apart.

General findings and caveats noted by the study authors: Conclusions about previously exposed vaccinees are limited, since just five or six AZD1222 recipients were seropositive for SARS-CoV-2 at baseline. Because no day 14 peak-response samples were available, the repertoires could be characterized only after the peak T cell response. After two AZD1222 doses, both the breadth and the depth of spike-specific TCRs were significantly higher than at day 0 and than in MenACWY recipients. Vaccine-associated CD4 TCRs spanned the whole spike protein, with dominant responses in regions 160-218 and 743-854. In the small 56-69-year group, the increase in depth fell short of significance, most likely because of low power. Nearly half of unique spike-specific TCRs reportedly recognized epitopes outside regions mutated in the B.1.351 and B.1.1.7 variants. Participants were mostly white British and included more females than males, and it was suggested by the authors that clonal diversity may have been underestimated.

The CDR3 regions of human TCRbeta chains were subjected to immunosequencing. Turning to the authors' computational methods: Repertoire TCRs were matched against a reference library of SARS-CoV-2-specific TCRs generated with the MIRA antigen-specificity platform. Breadth was defined as the fraction of unique TCRs that were SARS-CoV-2-associated. Depth was defined as the fraction of total T cells that were SARS-CoV-2-associated. Using the MIRA data, each spike-specific TCR was mapped to the spike region that the TCR reacts to and placed in a CD4 or CD8 class. Log10-transformed breadth and depth values were compared by one-way ANOVA with Sidak's multiple comparisons tests. TCRdb carries this immuneACCESS record with in-frame sequences only. Its versions omit some clonotypes, under half of them owing to an unresolved V gene in the studies checked, with the rest unexplained. V and J calls and clone size are those listed in that table; D and trimming were worked out from the DNA. Here the sample has some 190,000 clones; approximately 91% occur a single time. The top ten constitute around 2% of the sample.

CDR1 and CDR2 were assigned from the germline V gene as SGHTA and FQGNSA. Including the terminal cysteine and phenylalanine, the CDR3 comprises 18 residues. Only CDR3 DNA is held: 54 bases, read in frame from base 1. Unmatched junction bases come to 12, with V trimmed by 4 bases and J by 0 bases. The starting material was peripheral blood, obtained 28 days after the second AZD1222 dose. The sequence links TRBV7-2 to TRBJ2-7, and 10 junction bases match TRBD1. This clonotype was obtained from an adult who received the AZD1222 COVID-19 vaccine. The CDR3 reads CASSSGQGNFRGSYEQYF. The nucleotide sequence reads TGTGCCAGCAGCTCGGGACAGGGGAACTTCAGAGGCTCCTACGAGCAGTACTTC.